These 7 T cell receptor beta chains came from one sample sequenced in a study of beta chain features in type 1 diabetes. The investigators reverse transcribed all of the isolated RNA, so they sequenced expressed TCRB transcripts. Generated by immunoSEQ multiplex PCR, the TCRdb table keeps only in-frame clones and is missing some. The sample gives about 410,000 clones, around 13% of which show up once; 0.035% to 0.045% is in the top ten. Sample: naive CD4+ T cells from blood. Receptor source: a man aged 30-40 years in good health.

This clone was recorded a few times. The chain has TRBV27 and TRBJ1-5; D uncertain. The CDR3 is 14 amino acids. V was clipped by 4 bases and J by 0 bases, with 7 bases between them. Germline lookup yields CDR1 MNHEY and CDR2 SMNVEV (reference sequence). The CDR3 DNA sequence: TGTGCCAGCAGTTCCGTTAATAGCAATCAGCCCCAGCATTTT. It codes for CASSSVNSNQPQHF.

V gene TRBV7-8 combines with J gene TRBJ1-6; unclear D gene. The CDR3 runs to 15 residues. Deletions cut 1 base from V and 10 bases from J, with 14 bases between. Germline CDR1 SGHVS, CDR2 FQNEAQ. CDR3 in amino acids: CASSLVGSAGSPLHF. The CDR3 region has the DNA TGTGCCAGCAGCTTAGTCGGATCGGCGGGATCACCCCTCCACTTT. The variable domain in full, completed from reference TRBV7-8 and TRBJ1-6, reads GAGVSQSPRYKVAKRGQDVALRCDPISGHVSLFWYQQALGQGPEFLTYFQNEAQLDKSGLPSDRFFAERPEGSVSTLKIQRTQQEDSAVYLCASSLVGSAGSPLHFGNGTRLTVT.

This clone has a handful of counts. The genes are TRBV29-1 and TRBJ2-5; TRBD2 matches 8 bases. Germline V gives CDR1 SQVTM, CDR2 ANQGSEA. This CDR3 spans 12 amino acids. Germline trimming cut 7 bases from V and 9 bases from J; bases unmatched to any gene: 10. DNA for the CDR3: TGCAGCGGAGAGCAGGGAGCGGGGGCCCAGTACTTC. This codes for CSGEQGAGAQYF. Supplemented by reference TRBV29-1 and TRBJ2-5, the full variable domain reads SAVISQKPSRDICQRGTSLTIQCQVDSQVTMMFWYRQQPGQSLTLIATANQGSEATYESGFVIDKFPISRPNLTFSTLTVSNMSPEDSSIYLCSGEQGAGAQYFGPGTRLLVL.

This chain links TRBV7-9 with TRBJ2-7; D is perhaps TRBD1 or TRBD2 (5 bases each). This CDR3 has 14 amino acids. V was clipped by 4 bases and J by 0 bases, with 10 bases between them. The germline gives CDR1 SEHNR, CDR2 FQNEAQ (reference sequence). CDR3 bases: TGTGCCAGCAGCTCCGCAGGGAGCTCCTACGAGCAGTACTTC. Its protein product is CASSSAGSSYEQYF.

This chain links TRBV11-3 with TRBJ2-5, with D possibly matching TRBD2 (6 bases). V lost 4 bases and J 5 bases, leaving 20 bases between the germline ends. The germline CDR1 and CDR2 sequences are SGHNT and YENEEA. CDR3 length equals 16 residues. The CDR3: CASSSRGRDPRETQYF. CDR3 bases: TGTGCCAGCAGCTCGCGGGGACGAGACCCCCGGGAGACCCAGTACTTC. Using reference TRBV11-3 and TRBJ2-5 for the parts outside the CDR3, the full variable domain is EAGVVQSPRYKIIEKKQPVAFWCNPISGHNTLYWYLQNLGQGPELLIRYENEEAVDDSQLPKDRFSAERLKGVDSTLKIQPAELGDSAVYLCASSSRGRDPRETQYFGPGTRLLVL.

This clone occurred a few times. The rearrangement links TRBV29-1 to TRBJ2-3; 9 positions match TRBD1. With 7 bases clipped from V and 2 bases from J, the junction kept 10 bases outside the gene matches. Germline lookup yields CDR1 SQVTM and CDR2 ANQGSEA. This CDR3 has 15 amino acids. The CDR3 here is CSAETGTGHTDTQYF. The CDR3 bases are TGCAGCGCTGAGACCGGGACAGGGCACACAGATACGCAGTATTTT.

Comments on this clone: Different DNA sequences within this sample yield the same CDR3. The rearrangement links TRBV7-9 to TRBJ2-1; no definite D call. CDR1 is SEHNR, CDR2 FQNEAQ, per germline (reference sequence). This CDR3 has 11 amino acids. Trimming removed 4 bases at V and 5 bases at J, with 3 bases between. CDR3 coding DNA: TGTGCCAGCAGCTCAGACAATGAGCAGTTCTTC. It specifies CASSSDNEQFF.